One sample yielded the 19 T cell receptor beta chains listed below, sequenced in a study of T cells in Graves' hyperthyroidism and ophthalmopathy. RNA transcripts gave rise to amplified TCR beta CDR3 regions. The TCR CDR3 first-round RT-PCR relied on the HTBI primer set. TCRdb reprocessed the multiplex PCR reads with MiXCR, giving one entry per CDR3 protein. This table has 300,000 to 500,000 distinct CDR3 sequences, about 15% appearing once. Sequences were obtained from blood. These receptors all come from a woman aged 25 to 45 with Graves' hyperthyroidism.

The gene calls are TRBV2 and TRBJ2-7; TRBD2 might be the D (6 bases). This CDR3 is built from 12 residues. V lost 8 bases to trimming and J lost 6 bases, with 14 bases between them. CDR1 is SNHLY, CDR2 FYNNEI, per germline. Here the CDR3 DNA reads TGTGCCAGCGGAGGGGAGAGTGGCGAGCAGTACTTC. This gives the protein CASGGESGEQYF.

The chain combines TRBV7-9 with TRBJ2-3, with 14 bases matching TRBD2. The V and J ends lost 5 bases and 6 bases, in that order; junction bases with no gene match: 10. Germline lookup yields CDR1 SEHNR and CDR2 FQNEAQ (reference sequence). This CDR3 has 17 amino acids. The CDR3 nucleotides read TGTGCCAGCAGCACCCTGACTAGCGGGAGGGCCGGGGATACGCAGTATTTT. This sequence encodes CASSTLTSGRAGDTQYF.

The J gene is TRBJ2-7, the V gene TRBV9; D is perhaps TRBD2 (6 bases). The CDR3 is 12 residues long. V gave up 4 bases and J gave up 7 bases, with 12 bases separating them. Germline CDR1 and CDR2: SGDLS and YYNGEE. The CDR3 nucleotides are TGTGCCAGCAGCTCGGGACTGGGTGAGCAGTACTTC. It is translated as CASSSGLGEQYF. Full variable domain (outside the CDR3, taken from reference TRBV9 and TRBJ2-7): DSGVTQTPKHLITATGQRVTLRCSPRSGDLSVYWYQQSLDQGLQFLIQYYNGEERAKGNILERFSAQQFPDLHSELNLSSLELGDSALYFCASSSGLGEQYFGPGTRLTVT.

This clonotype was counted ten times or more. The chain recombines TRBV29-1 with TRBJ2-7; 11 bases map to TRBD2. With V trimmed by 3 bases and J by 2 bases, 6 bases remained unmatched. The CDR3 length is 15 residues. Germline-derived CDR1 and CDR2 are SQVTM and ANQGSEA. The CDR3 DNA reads TGCAGCGTTGAGCCCCTAGCGGGAGGTGCCTACGAGCAGTACTTC. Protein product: CSVEPLAGGAYEQYF.

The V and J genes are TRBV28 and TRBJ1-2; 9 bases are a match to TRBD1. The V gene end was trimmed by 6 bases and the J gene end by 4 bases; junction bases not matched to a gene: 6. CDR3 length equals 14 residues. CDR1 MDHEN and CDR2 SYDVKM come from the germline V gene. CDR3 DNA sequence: TGTGCCAGCAGCCCCTCGGGACAGGGCTATGGCTACACCTTC. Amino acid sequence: CASSPSGQGYGYTF.

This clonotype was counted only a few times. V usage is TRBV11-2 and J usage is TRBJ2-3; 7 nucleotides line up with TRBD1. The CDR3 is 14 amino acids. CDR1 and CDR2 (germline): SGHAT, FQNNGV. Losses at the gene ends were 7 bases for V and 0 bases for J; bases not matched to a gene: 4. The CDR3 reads CASTTGASTDTQYF. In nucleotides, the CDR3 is TGTGCCAGCACCACAGGGGCTAGCACAGATACGCAGTATTTT.

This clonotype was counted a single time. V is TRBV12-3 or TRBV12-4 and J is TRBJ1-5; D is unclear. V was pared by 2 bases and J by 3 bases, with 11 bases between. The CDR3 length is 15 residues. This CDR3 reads CASSLQVQTNQPQHF. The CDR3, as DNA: TGTGCCAGCAGTTTACAGGTACAAACCAATCAGCCCCAGCATTTT.

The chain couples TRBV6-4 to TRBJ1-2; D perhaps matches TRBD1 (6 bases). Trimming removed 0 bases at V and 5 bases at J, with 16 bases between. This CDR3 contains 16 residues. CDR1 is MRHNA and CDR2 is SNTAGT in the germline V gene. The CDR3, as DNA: TGTGCCAGCAGTGACTCGTCCGCCAGGGGCCCTTATGGCTACACCTTC. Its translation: CASSDSSARGPYGYTF.

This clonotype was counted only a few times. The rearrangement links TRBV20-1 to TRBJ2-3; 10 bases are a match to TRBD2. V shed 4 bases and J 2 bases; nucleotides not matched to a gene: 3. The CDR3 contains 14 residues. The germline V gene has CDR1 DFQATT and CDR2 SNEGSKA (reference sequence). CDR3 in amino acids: CSAILAGVTDTQYF. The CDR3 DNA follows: TGCAGTGCTATCCTAGCGGGAGTCACAGATACGCAGTATTTT.

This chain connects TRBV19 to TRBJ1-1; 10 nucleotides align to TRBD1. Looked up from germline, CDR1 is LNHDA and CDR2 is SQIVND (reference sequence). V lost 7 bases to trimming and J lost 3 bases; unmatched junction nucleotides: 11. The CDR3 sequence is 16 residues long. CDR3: CASTQTWTGGDTEAFF. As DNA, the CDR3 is TGTGCCAGTACCCAAACATGGACAGGGGGAGACACTGAAGCTTTCTTT.

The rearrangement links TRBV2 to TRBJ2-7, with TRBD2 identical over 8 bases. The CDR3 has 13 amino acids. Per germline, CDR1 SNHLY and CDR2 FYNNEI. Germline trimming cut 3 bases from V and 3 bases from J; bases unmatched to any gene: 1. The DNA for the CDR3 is TGTGCCAGCAGTGACAGCGGGAGCTACGAGCAGTACTTC. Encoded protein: CASSDSGSYEQYF.

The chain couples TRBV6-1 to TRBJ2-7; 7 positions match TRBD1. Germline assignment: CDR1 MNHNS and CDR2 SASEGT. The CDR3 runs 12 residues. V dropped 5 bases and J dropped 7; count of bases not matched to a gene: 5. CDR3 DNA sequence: TGTGCCAGCAGTACAGGGGTTGAGGAGCAGTACTTC. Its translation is CASSTGVEEQYF.

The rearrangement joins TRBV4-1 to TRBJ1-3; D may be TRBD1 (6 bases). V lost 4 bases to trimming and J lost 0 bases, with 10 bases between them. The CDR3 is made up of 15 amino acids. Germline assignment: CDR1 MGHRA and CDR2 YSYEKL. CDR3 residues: CASSPGALSGNTIYF. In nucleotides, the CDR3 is TGCGCCAGCAGCCCGGGGGCCCTCTCTGGAAACACCATATATTTT.

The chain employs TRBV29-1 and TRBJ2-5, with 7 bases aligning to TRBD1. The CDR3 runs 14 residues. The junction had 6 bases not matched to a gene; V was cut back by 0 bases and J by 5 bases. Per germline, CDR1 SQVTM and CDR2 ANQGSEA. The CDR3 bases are TGCAGCGTTGAAGATGGTGGGACAGTGGAGACCCAGTACTTC. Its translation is CSVEDGGTVETQYF.

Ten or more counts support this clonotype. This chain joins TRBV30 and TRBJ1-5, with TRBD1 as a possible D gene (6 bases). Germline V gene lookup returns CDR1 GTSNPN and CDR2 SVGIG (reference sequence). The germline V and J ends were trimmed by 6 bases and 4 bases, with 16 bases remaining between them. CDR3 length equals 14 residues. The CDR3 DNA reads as TGTGCCTGCAATACAGGGTCCCTTAATCAGCCCCAGCATTTT. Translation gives CACNTGSLNQPQHF.

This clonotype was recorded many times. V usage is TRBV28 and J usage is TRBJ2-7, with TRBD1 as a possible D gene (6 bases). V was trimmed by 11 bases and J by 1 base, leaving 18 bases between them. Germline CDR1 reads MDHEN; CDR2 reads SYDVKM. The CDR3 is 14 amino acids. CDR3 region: CAHQGQKVSYEQYF. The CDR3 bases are TGTGCCCACCAAGGACAGAAGGTTTCCTACGAGCAGTACTTC.

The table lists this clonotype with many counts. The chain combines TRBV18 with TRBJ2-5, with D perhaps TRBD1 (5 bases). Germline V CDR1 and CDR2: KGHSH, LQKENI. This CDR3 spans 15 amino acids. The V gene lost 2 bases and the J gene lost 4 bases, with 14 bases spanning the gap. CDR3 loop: CASSPAGIFGETQYF. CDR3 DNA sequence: TGTGCCAGCTCACCAGCAGGGATTTTCGGAGAGACCCAGTACTTC.

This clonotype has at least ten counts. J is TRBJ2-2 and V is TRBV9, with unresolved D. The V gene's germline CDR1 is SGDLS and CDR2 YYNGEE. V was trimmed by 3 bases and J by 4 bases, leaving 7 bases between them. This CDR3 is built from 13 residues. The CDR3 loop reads CASSGVSTGELFF. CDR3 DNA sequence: TGTGCCAGCAGCGGTGTAAGCACCGGGGAGCTGTTTTTT.

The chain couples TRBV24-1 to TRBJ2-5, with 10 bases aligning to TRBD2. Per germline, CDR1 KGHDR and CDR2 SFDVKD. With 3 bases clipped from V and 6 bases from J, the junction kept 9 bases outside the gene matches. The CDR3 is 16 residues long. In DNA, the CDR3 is TGTGCCACCAGTGATGGGACTAGCGCTAAGGAAAAGACCCAGTACTTC. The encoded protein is CATSDGTSAKEKTQYF.